These 15 T cell receptor beta chains came from one sample sequenced in a study of identical twins. MiXCR, applied by TCRdb to the 5' RACE reads, yields one record per CDR3 protein. This sample has about 470,000 distinct CDR3 sequences; 20% to 30% occur once, and the top ten carry roughly 3%. The same data also contributed to another study, on T cells expressing NK-cell markers.

Sequencing was performed on CD4+ T cells sorted from blood. These receptors all come from a woman between 18 and 30 years old in good health.

The chain has TRBV15 and TRBJ1-4; 7 bases line up with TRBD1. CDR3 size: 14 residues. Looked up from germline, CDR1 is LNHNV and CDR2 is YYDKDF (reference sequence). J was trimmed by 6 bases and V by 5 bases; bases with no gene match: 6. The CDR3 sequence is CATSRGGADEKLFF. CDR3 nucleotide sequence: TGTGCCACCAGCCGAGGGGGCGCGGATGAAAAACTGTTTTTT.

This clonotype was counted a few times. The chain recombines TRBV3-1 with TRBJ1-5, with 7 positions matching TRBD1. With 1 base clipped from V and 6 bases from J, the junction kept 6 bases outside the gene matches. Germline V CDR1 and CDR2: LGHDT, YNNKEL (reference sequence). The CDR3 is 15 amino acids. The CDR3 is CASSQGAGGSQPQHF. CDR3 nucleotides: TGTGCCAGCAGCCAAGGTGCAGGGGGAAGTCAGCCCCAGCATTTT.

The gene calls are TRBV9 and TRBJ2-6; TRBD2 agrees at 9 bases. The CDR3 runs 20 residues. Germline assignment: CDR1 SGDLS and CDR2 YYNGEE. The trim removed 0 bases at V and 3 bases at J, leaving 13 bases unmatched. CDR3 amino acids: CASSVALDFLAGHGANVLTF. DNA for the CDR3: TGTGCCAGCAGCGTAGCCCTCGATTTTCTAGCGGGACATGGGGCCAACGTCCTGACTTTC.

The chain has TRBV7-6 and TRBJ2-3; D perhaps matches TRBD1 (6 bases). Per germline, CDR1 SGHVS and CDR2 FNYEAQ. V shed 4 bases and J shed 2 bases, with 19 bases lying between them. This CDR3 region has 17 residues. CDR3: CASSSRGPGAATDTQYF. The CDR3 DNA is TGTGCCAGCAGCTCCCGGGGCCCAGGGGCCGCCACAGATACGCAGTATTTT.

This clonotype occurred many times. The CDR3 sequence: CATGANNQPQHF. CDR3 coding DNA: TGTGCCACCGGGGCCAATAATCAGCCCCAGCATTTT. The V and J genes are TRBV10-3 and TRBJ1-5; tentatively, D is TRBD1 (5 bases). Trimming took off 10 bases at V and 4 bases at J, with 11 bases between the two ends. Per germline, CDR1 ENHRY and CDR2 SYGVKD. The CDR3 loop spans 12 amino acids.

In this sample, this clonotype turned up a few times. V gene TRBV7-2 combines with J gene TRBJ2-7, with D possibly being TRBD2 (6 bases). The CDR3 is 16 residues long. V shed 5 bases and J shed 6 bases, with 23 bases lying between them. Germline loops: CDR1 SGHTA, CDR2 FQGNSA. For the CDR3, the DNA is TGTGCCAGCAGCACGCGGGGAGTGATTAATCCTTCCGAGCAGTACTTC. It specifies CASSTRGVINPSEQYF.

There are a few counts of this clonotype. V gene TRBV29-1 combines with J gene TRBJ2-7; TRBD2 matches at 7 bases. The germline CDR1 and CDR2 sequences are SQVTM and ANQGSEA. Trimming cost V 0 bases and J 3 bases; bases outside gene matches: 14. The CDR3 is 17 amino acids. CDR3 coding DNA: TGCAGCGTTGAAGACCACCTAGCGGTTCAATCGGACTACGAGCAGTACTTC. This codes for CSVEDHLAVQSDYEQYF.

This clonotype was counted a few times. The genes are TRBV18 and TRBJ2-7, with D possibly TRBD2 on 7 matching bases. From germline, CDR1 is KGHSH and CDR2 LQKENI. This CDR3 has 16 residues. Trimming took off 6 bases at V and 3 bases at J, with 21 bases between the two ends. The CDR3 region is CASSPWRGPHRYEQYF. The CDR3 DNA is TGTGCCAGCTCTCCTTGGCGGGGGCCCCACCGCTACGAGCAGTACTTC. Complete variable domain (other parts from reference TRBV18 and TRBJ2-7): NAGVMQNPRHLVRRRGQEARLRCSPMKGHSHVYWYRQLPEEGLKFMVYLQKENIIDESGMPKERFSAEFPKEGPSILRIQQVVRGDSAAYFCASSPWRGPHRYEQYFGPGTRLTVT.

This clonotype was detected a few times. V and J are TRBV29-1 and TRBJ2-1, with TRBD2 matching over 10 bases. CDR3 length equals 13 residues. CDR1 and CDR2 (germline): SQVTM, ANQGSEA. After removal of 6 bases from V and 8 bases from J, the junction contained 7 bases not matched to a gene. The CDR3 region is CSVAPGTSDEQFF. The CDR3 DNA reads TGCAGCGTGGCCCCCGGGACTAGCGATGAGCAGTTCTTC.

The chain is built from TRBV19 and TRBJ2-3; the D gene is possibly TRBD1 (5 bases). The germline CDR1 and CDR2 sequences are LNHDA and SQIVND (reference sequence). The V end was cut by 1 base, the J end by 4 bases, with 9 bases between. CDR3 size: 14 residues. DNA of the CDR3: TGTGCCAGTAGTATAGGGGGCTTGGCAGATACGCAGTATTTT. Its translation is CASSIGGLADTQYF. Variable domain in full (rest from reference TRBV19 and TRBJ2-3): DGGITQSPKYLFRKEGQNVTLSCEQNLNHDAMYWYRQDPGQGLRLIYYSQIVNDFQKGDIAEGYSVSREKKESFPLTVTSAQKNPTAFYLCASSIGGLADTQYFGPGTRLTVL.

The rearrangement joins TRBV12-3 or TRBV12-4 to TRBJ2-7; D not resolved. V was shortened by 3 bases and J by 2 bases, with 8 bases between the two germline ends. The CDR3 runs 13 residues. The CDR3 coding sequence is TGTGCCAGCAGTTTGATTAGAACCTACGAGCAGTACTTC. Protein product: CASSLIRTYEQYF.

This clonotype has just a few counts. J is TRBJ2-5 and V is TRBV5-1; 10 bases match TRBD2. This CDR3 comprises 15 residues. CDR1 SGHRS and CDR2 YFSETQ come from the germline V gene. The trim removed 5 bases at V and 3 bases at J, leaving 7 bases unmatched. CDR3 DNA: TGCGCCAGCAGACGGACTAGCGGTCTCGAAGAGACCCAGTACTTC. It is translated as CASRRTSGLEETQYF.

This chain uses TRBV12-3 or TRBV12-4 with TRBJ2-3; D is unresolved. The CDR3 runs 14 residues. V was trimmed by 6 bases and J by 2 bases, leaving 12 bases between them. CDR3 nucleotides: TGTGCCAGCAGCCAGACACTACACACAGATACGCAGTATTTT. It is translated as CASSQTLHTDTQYF.

The table lists this clonotype with a few counts. The genes are TRBV20-1 and TRBJ1-5; 7 bases align to TRBD1. The ends lost 5 bases at V and 2 bases at J; junction bases unmatched: 6. Germline CDR1 is DFQATT and CDR2 is SNEGSKA (reference sequence). This CDR3 has 14 amino acids. CDR3 sequence (DNA): TGCAGTGCTGTAGGACAGGCACGCAATCAGCCCCAGCATTTT. Its translation is CSAVGQARNQPQHF.

This clonotype was seen a handful of times. The rearrangement uses TRBV6-1 and TRBJ1-2, with unresolved D. Germline V lookup: CDR1 MNHNS, CDR2 SASEGT. V dropped 6 bases and J dropped 0 bases, with 11 bases sitting between them. CDR3 size: 14 residues. The CDR3 loop is CASSQHSANYGYTF. CDR3 nucleotide sequence: TGTGCCAGCAGCCAACATTCGGCTAACTATGGCTACACCTTC.